The 9 T cell receptor beta chains below all came from one sample that was sequenced in a study of blood T cell repertoires in COVID-19. TCRdb keeps only in-frame clones here, not all; method: immunoSEQ multiplex PCR. The top ten clones hold under 3% of a sample with around 180,000 clones, 75% to 90% of them seen once. The specimen sequenced was PBMCs or T cells enriched from blood (not recorded which). The receptor source for this set is a woman aged 40-49 years with acute COVID-19.

The rearrangement links TRBV27 to TRBJ1-2; possibly TRBD1 for D (5 bases). Trimming stripped 8 bases from V and 0 bases from J, with 13 bases between. The germline CDR1 and CDR2 sequences are MNHEY and SMNVEV (reference sequence). The CDR3 is 14 amino acids. The CDR3 region has the DNA TGTGCCAGCCGCGGGGCAGACGCTAACTATGGCTACACCTTC. Translated: CASRGADANYGYTF.

The chain carries TRBV19 and TRBJ1-4; 7 nucleotides line up with TRBD1. Losses at the gene ends were 6 bases for V and 0 bases for J; bases not matched to a gene: 4. This CDR3 has 15 residues. Germline-derived CDR1 and CDR2 are LNHDA and SQIVND (reference sequence). The CDR3 DNA sequence: TGTGCCAGTAGCGGACAGGTAGCAACTAATGAAAAACTGTTTTTT. This sequence encodes CASSGQVATNEKLFF.

This sequence joins TRBV14 and TRBJ2-1; no clear D gene. The germline V and J ends were trimmed by 0 bases and 1 base, with 7 bases remaining between them. Germline values: CDR1 SGHDN, CDR2 FVKESK. The CDR3 extends over 15 amino acids. The CDR3 nucleotides are TGTGCCAGCAGCCAAGAGGCAGTTTCCTACAATGAGCAGTTCTTC. This sequence encodes CASSQEAVSYNEQFF.

The chain recombines TRBV9 with TRBJ2-7, with 8 nucleotides matching TRBD2. The CDR3 spans 14 residues. Losses at the gene ends were 1 base for V and 4 bases for J; bases not matched to a gene: 4. Germline lookup yields CDR1 SGDLS and CDR2 YYNGEE. The CDR3 sequence: CASSVRSGGYEQYF. Here the CDR3 DNA reads TGTGCCAGCAGCGTAAGGAGCGGGGGTTACGAGCAGTACTTC.

The V gene is TRBV13, the J gene TRBJ1-1; perhaps TRBD1 as D (5 bases). Trimming left V 7 bases short and J 1 base short, with 22 bases between. This CDR3 is 17 amino acids long. Per the germline V gene, CDR1 is PRHDT and CDR2 is FYEKMQ (reference sequence). The CDR3 here is CASTPRGGVLRNTEAFF. The CDR3 DNA reads TGTGCCAGCACCCCACGGGGGGGGGTGTTGAGGAACACTGAAGCTTTCTTT.

As for this clone: One end of the junction is discordant with germline, which a read error may explain. The same CDR3 is also encoded by other DNA sequences in this sample. The CDR3 DNA sequence: TGTGCCAGTAGCTTATCTAGCGGGACGACCTACAATGAGCAGTTCTTC. Protein: CASSLSSGTTYNEQFF. The chain recombines TRBV7-2 with TRBJ2-1; 9 positions match TRBD2. The germline CDR1 and CDR2 sequences are SGHTA and FQGNSA. The length of the CDR3 is 16 residues.

This sequence joins TRBV7-2 and TRBJ2-1, with 13 positions matching TRBD2. Germline CDR1 SGHTA, CDR2 FQGNSA. CDR3 size: 17 residues. With 6 bases clipped from V and 5 bases from J, the junction kept 10 bases outside the gene matches. Here the CDR3 reads CASRRWTSGSKNNEQFF. CDR3 DNA: TGTGCCAGCAGGCGTTGGACTAGCGGGAGTAAAAACAATGAGCAGTTCTTC.

The rearrangement uses TRBV6-5 and TRBJ2-1; 11 nucleotides line up with TRBD2. The CDR3 runs to 11 residues. CDR1 and CDR2 from the germline V gene are MNHEY and SVGAGI. The trim removed 10 bases at V and 12 bases at J, leaving 5 bases unmatched. CDR3 DNA sequence: TGTGCCACCATAGCGGGAGGGGGGCAGTTCTTC. Protein sequence: CATIAGGGQFF.

The V and J genes are TRBV11-2 and TRBJ1-6; 10 bases fit TRBD1. CDR3 length: 13 residues. The V segment lost 5 bases and the J segment 13 bases; nucleotides outside the gene matches: 5. Germline-derived CDR1 and CDR2 are SGHAT and FQNNGV. CDR3 bases: TGTGCCAGCAGCCGAGGGACAGGGGTCCCCCTCCACTTT. Protein product: CASSRGTGVPLHF.